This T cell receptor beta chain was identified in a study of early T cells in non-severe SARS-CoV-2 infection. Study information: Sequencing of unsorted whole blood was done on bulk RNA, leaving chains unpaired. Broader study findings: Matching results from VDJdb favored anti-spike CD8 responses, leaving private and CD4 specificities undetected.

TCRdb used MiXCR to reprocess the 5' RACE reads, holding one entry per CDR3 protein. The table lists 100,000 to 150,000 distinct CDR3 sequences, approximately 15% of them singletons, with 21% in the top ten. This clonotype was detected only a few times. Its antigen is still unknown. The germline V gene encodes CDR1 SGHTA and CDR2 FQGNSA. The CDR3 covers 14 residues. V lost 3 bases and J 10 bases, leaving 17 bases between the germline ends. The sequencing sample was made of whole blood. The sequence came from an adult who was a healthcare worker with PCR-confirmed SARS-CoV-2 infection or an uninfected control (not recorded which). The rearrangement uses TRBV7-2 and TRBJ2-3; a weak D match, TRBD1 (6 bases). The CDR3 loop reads CASSLGAPRSSQYF. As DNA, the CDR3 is TGTGCCAGCAGCTTGGGGGCCCCGAGGAGTTCGCAGTATTTT.